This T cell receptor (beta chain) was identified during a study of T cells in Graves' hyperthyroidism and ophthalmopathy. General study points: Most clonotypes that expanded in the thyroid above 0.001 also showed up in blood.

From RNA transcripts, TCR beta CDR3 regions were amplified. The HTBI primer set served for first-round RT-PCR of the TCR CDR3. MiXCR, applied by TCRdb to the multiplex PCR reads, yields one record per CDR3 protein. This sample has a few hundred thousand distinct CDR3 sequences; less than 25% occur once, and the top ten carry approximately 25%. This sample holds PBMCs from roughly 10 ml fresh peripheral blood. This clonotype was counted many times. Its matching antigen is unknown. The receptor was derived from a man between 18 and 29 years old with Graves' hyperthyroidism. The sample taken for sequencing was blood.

The CDR3 protein is CATLGGYEQYF. The CDR3 DNA follows: TGTGCCACCCTCGGAGGCTACGAGCAGTACTTC. This chain joins TRBV10-3 and TRBJ2-7, with TRBD2 as a possible D gene (5 bases). Trimming removed 10 bases at V and 3 bases at J, with 10 bases between. The CDR3 is 11 amino acids. CDR1 is ENHRY and CDR2 is SYGVKD in the germline V gene.